The present T cell receptor (beta chain) was sequenced within a study of CD8 T cells in Susac syndrome. CDR3 length: 16 residues. V trimming: 2 bases; J trimming: 7 bases; junction bases outside the gene matches: 9. CDR1 is SGHDT, CDR2 YYEEEE, per germline. The study sequenced TCR beta in blood CD8+ and CD4+ T cells. The study used healthy donors as controls matched for age and sex. TEMRA cells were FACS-enriched and CD8+ and CD4+ T cells negatively isolated. Random hexamers were used to reverse transcribe an amount of about 0.45 to 1 ug RNA. Multiplex immunoSEQ PCR targeted 54 Vbeta and 13 Jbeta TCR beta segments. TCRdb processed the immunoSEQ multiplex PCR reads anew with MiXCR; each CDR3 protein has one entry. This sample carries some 120,000 distinct CDR3 sequences, over 90% of them seen once, and the ten largest clones take about 0.14%.

This sequence was found in a human donor in good health. The chain is built from TRBV5-6 and TRBJ1-6; 7 bases match TRBD1. Sequencing was performed on CD4+ T cells from PBMCs. The CDR3: CASSFQPGQLNSPLHF. As DNA, the CDR3 is TGTGCCAGCAGCTTCCAACCGGGACAGCTGAATTCACCCCTCCACTTT.